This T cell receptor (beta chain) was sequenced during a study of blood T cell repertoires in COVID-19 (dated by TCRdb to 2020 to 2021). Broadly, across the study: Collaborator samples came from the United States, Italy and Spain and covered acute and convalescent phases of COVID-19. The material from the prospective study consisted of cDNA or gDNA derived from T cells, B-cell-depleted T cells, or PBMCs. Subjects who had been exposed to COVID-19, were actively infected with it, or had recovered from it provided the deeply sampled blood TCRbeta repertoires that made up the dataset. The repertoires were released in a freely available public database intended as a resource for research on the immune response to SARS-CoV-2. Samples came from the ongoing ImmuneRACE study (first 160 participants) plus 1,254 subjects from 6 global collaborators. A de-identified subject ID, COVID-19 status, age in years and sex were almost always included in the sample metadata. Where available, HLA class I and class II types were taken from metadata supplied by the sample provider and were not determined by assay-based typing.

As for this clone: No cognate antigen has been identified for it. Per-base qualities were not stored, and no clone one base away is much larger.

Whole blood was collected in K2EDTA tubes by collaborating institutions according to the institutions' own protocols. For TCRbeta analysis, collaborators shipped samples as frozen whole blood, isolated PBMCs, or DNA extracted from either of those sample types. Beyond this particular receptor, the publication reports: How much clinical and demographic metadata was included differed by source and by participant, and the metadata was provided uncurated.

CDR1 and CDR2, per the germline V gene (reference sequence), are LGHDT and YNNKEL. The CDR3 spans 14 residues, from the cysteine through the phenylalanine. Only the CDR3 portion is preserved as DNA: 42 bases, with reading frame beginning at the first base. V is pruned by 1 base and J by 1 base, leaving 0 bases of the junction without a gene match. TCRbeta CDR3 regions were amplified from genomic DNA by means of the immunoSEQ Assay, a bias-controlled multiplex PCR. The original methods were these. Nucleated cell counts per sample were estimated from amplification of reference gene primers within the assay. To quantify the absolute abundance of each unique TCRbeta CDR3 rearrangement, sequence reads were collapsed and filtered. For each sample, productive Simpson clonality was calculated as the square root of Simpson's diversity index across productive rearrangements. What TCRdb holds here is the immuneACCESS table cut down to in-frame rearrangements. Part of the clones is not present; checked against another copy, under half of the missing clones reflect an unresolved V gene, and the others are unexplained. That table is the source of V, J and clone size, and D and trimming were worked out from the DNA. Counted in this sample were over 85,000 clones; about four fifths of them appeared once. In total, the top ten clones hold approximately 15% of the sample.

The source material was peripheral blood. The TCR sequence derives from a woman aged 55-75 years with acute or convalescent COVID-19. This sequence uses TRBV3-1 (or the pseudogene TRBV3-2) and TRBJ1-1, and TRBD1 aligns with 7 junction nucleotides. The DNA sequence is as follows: TGTGCCAGCAGCCAAGCAGGGGGGAACACTGAAGCTTTCTTT. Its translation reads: CASSQAGGNTEAFF.